Here is one TCR beta chain with its context. These data originate in a study of blood T cell repertoires in COVID-19. For the study at large: Nucleic acid was either cDNA or gDNA, and it came from T cells, B-cell-depleted T cells, or PBMCs.

Authors' analysis steps: Amplified reference gene primers provided the basis for estimating nucleated cell counts. Data came from immunoSEQ multiplex PCR; TCRdb stores just in-frame clones and leaves some out. V, J and clone size derive from that table, while D and trimming were established from the DNA sequence. Altogether about 15,000 clones are present, around 90% being singletons, with the ten largest covering about a sixth. The sequenced sample was peripheral blood. The TCR sequence derives from a man aged 45-65 years with active COVID-19.

The CDR3 region has the DNA TGTGCCAGCAGCTACAGCTATGGCTACACCTTC. Translation: CASSYSYGYTF. The rearrangement links TRBV3-1 (or the pseudogene TRBV3-2) to TRBJ1-2; D unresolved. Germline values: CDR1 LGHDT, CDR2 YNNKEL (reference sequence). V was cut by 5 bases and J by 4 bases, with 5 bases left in between. The CDR3 contains 11 residues.